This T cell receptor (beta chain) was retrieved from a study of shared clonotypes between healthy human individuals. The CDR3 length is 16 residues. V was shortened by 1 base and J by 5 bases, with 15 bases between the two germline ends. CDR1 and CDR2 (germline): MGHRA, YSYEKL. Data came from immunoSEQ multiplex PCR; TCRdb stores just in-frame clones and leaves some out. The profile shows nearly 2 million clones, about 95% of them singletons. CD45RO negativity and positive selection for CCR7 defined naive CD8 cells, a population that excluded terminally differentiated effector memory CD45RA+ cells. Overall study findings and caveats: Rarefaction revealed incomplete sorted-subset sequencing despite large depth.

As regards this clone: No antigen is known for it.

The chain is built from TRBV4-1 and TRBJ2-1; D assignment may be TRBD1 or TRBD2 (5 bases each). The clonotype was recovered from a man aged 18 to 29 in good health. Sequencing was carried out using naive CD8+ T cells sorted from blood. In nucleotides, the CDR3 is TGCGCCAGCAGCCAAGGGACGGGGCTGGAAAACAATGAGCAGTTCTTC. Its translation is CASSQGTGLENNEQFF.